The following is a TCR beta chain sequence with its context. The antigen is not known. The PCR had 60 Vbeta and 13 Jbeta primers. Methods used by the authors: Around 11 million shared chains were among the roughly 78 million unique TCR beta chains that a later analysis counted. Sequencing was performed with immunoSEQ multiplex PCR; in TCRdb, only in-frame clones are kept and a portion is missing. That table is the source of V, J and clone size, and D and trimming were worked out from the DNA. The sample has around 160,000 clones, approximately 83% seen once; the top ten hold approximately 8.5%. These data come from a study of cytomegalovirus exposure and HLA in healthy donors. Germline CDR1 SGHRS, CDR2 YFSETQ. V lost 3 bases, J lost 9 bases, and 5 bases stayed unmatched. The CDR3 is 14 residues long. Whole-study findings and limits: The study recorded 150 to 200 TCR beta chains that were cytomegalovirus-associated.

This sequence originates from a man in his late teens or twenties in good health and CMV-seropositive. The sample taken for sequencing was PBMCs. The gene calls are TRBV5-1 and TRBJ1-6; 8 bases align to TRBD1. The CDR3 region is CASSSETGASPLHF. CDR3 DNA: TGCGCCAGCAGCTCCGAGACAGGGGCTTCACCCCTCCACTTT. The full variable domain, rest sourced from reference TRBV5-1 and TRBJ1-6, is KAGVTQTPRYLIKTRGQQVTLSCSPISGHRSVSWYQQTPGQGLQFLFEYFSETQRNKGNFPGRFSGRQFSNSRSEMNVSTLELGDSALYLCASSSETGASPLHFGNGTRLTVT.